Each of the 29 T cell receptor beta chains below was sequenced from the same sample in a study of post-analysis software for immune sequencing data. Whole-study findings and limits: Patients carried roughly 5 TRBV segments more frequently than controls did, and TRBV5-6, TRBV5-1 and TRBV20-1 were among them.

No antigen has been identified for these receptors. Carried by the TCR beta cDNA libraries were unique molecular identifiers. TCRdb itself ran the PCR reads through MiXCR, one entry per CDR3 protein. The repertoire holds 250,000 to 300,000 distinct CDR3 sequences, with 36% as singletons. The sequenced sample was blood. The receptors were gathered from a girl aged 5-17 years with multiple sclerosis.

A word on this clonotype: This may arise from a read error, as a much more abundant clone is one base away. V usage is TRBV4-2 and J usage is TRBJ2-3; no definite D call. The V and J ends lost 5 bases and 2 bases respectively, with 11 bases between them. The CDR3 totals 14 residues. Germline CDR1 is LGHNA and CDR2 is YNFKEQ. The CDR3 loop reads CASSSASPTDTQYF. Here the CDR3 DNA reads TGTGCCAGCAGCTCGGCCAGCCCCACAGATACGCAGTATTTT.

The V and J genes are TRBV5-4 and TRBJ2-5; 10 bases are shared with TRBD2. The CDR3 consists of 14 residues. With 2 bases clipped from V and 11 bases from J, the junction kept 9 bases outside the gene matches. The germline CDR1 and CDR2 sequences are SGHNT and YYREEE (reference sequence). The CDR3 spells CASSFIAGGNEQYF. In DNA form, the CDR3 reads TGTGCCAGCAGCTTTATAGCGGGGGGCAATGAGCAGTACTTC.

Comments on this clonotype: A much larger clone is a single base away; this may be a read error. CDR3 sequence: CASRLDSGGEQYF. The CDR3 nucleotides are TGCGCCAGCAGGCTGGACTCCGGGGGTGAGCAGTACTTC. This chain links TRBV4-1 with TRBJ2-5, with D possibly matching TRBD2 (6 bases). This CDR3 contains 13 residues. Per germline, CDR1 MGHRA and CDR2 YSYEKL. Trimming left V 6 bases short and J 11 bases short, with 19 bases between.

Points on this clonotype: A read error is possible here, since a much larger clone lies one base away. The CDR3 sequence: CASSLGGLVGPGEQYF. CDR3 bases: TGTGCCAGCAGCTTAGGGGGACTAGTGGGCCCCGGTGAGCAGTACTTC. The chain combines TRBV11-1 with TRBJ2-5; 8 nucleotides agree with TRBD2. V lost 1 base to trimming and J lost 11 bases; unmatched junction nucleotides: 15. Germline CDR1 is SGHAT and CDR2 is FQDESV (reference sequence). CDR3 length equals 16 residues.

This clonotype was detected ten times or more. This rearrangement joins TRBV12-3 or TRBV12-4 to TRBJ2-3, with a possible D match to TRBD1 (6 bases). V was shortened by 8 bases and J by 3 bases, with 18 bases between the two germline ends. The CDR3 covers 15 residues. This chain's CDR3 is CASGGPGEGTDTQYF. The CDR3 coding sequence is TGTGCCAGCGGGGGCCCAGGAGAGGGTACAGATACGCAGTATTTT.

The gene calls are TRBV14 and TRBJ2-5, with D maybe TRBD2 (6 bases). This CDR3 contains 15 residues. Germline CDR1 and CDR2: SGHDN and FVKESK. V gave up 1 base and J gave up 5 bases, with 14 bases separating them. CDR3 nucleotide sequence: TGTGCCAGCAGCCAAGCGGCGGGGAGCCAGGAGACCCAGTACTTC. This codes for CASSQAAGSQETQYF.

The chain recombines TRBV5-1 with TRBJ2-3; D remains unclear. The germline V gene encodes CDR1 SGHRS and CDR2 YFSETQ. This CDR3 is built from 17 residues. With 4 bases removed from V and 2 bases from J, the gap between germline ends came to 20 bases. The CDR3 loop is CASSRSLAASYTDTQYF. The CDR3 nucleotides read TGCGCCAGCAGCCGGTCACTGGCGGCCTCCTACACAGATACGCAGTATTTT.

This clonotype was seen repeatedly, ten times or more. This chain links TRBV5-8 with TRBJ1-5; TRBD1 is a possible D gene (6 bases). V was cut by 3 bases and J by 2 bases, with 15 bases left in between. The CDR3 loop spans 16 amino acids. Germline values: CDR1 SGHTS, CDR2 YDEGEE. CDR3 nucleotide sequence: TGTGCCAGCAGCTGGGCAGGGGTCTCAGGCAATCAGCCCCAGCATTTT. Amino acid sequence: CASSWAGVSGNQPQHF.

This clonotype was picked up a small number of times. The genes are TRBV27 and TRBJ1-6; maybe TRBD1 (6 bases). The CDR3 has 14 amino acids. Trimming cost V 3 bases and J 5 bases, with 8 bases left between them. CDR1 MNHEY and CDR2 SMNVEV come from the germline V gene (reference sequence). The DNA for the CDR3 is TGTGCCAGCAGTTTCCCAGGGGATAATTCACCCCTCCACTTT. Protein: CASSFPGDNSPLHF.

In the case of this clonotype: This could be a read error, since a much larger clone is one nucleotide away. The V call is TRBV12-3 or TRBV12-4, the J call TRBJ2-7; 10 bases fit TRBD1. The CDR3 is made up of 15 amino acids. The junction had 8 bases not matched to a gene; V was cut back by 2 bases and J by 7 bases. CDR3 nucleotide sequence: TGTGCCAGCAGTTTACGACAGGGGGCACGGAATGAGCAGTACTTC. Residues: CASSLRQGARNEQYF.

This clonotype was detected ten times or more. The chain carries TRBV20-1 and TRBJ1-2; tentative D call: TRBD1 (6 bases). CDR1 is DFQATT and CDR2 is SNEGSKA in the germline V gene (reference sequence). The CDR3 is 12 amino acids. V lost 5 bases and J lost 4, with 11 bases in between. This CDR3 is CSAPEGGYGYTF. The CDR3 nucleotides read TGCAGTGCTCCAGAGGGGGGCTATGGCTACACCTTC.

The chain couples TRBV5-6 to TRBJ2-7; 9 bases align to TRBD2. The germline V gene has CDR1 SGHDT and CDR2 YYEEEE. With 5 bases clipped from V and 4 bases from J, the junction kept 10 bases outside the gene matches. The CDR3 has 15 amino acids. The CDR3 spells CASSFLLAGIYEQYF. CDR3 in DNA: TGTGCCAGCAGTTTTCTTCTAGCGGGAATTTACGAGCAGTACTTC.

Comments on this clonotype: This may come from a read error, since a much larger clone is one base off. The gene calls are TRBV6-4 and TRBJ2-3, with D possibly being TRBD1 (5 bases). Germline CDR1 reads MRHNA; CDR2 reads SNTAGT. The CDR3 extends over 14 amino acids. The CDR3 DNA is TGTGCCAGCTCGGAAAGAGGCCGTACAGGTACGCAGTATTTT. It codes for CASSERGRTGTQYF.

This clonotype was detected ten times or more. The CDR3 DNA reads as TGCAGTGCCCTAGCGGGGGTCTCCTACAATGAGCAGTTCTTC. Translating gives CSALAGVSYNEQFF. This chain links TRBV20-1 with TRBJ2-1; 10 bases fit TRBD2. V lost 6 bases to trimming and J lost 0 bases; unmatched junction nucleotides: 2. CDR3 length: 14 residues. Germline lookup yields CDR1 DFQATT and CDR2 SNEGSKA (reference sequence).

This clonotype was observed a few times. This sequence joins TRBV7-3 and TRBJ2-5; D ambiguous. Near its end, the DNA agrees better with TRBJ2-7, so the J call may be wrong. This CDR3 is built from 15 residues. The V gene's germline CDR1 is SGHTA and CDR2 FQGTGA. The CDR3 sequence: CASSLRAVGIYEQYF. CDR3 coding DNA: TGTGCCAGCAGCTTAAGGGCGGTTGGGATCTACGAGCAGTACTTC.

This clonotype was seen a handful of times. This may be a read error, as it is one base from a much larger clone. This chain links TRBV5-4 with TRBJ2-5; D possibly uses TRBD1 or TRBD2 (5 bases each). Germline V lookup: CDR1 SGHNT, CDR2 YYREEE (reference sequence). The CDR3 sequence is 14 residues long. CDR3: CASSETGAKETRYF. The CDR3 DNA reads TGTGCCAGCAGCGAGACCGGGGCGAAAGAGACCCGGTACTTC.

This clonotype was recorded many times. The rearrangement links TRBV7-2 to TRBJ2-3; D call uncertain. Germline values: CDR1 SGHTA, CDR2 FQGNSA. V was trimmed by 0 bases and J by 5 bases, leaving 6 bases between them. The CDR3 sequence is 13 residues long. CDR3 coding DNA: TGTGCCAGCAGCTTAGCGATGGGAGATACGCAGTATTTT. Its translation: CASSLAMGDTQYF.

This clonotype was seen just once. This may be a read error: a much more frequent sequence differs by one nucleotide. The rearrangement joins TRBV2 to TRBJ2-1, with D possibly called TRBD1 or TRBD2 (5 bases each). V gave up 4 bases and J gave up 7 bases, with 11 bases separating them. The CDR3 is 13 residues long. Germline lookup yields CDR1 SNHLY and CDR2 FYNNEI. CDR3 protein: CASSAYRRNEQFF. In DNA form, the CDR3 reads TGTGCCAGCAGTGCTTACAGGAGGAATGAGCAGTTCTTC.

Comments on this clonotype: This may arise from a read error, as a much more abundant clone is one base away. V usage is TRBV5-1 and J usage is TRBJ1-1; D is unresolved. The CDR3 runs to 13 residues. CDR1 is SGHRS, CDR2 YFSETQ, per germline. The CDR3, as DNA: TGCGCCAGCAGTTTGGACGAGAACACTGAAGCTTTCTTT. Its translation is CASSLDENTEAFF.

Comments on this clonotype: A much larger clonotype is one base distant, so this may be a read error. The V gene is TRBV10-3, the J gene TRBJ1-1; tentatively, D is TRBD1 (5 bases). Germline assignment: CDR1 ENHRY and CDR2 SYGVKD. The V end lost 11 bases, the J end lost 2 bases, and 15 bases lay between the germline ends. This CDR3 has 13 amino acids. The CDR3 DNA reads TGTGCCTTTTCGACAGCTTTAAACACTGAAGCTTTCTTT. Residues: CAFSTALNTEAFF.

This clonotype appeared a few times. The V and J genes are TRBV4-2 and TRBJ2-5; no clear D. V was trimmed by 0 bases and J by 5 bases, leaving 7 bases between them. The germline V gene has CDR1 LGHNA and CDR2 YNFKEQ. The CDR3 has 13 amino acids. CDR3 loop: CASSQDGWETQYF. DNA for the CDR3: TGTGCCAGCAGCCAAGATGGGTGGGAGACCCAGTACTTC.

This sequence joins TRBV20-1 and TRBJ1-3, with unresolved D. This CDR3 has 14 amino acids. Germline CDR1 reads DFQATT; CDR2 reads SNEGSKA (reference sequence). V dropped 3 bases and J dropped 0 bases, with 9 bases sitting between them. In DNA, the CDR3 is TGCAGTGCTAGGTTAAGGAGCTCTGGAAACACCATATATTTT. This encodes CSARLRSSGNTIYF.

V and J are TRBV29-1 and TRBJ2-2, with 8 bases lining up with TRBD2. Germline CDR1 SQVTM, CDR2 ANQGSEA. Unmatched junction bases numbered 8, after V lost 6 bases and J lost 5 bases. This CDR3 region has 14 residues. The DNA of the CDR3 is TGCAGCGTCCGAGCGGGAGTGAGGACCGGGGAGCTGTTTTTT. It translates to CSVRAGVRTGELFF.

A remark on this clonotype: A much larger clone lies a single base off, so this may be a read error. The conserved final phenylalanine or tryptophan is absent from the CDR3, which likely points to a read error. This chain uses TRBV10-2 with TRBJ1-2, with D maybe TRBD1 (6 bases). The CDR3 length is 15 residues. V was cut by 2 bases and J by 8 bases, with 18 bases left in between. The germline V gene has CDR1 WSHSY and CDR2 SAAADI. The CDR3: CASSEIETGRRGYTC. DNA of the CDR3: TGCGCCAGCAGTGAGATAGAAACAGGGCGAAGGGGCTACACCTGC.

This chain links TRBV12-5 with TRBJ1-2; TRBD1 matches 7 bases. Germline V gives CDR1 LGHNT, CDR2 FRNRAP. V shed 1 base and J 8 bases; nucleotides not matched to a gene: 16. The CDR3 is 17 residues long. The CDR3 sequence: CASGLATGTRGAEGYTF. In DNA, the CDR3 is TGTGCTAGTGGTTTGGCAACGGGAACCAGGGGGGCGGAAGGCTACACCTTC.

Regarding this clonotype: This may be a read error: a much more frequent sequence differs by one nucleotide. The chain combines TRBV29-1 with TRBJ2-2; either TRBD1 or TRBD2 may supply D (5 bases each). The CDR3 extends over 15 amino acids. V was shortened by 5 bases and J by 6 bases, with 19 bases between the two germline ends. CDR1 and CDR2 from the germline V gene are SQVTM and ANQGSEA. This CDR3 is CSVSSGTVNAGELFF. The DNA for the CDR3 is TGCAGCGTTTCCTCCGGGACGGTAAACGCCGGGGAGCTGTTTTTT.

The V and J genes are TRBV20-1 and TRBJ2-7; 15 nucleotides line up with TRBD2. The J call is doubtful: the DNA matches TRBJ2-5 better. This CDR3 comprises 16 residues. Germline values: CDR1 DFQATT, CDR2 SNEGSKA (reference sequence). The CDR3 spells CSARAGTSGGQETQYF. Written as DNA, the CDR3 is TGCAGTGCTAGGGCCGGGACTAGCGGGGGGCAAGAGACCCAGTACTTC.

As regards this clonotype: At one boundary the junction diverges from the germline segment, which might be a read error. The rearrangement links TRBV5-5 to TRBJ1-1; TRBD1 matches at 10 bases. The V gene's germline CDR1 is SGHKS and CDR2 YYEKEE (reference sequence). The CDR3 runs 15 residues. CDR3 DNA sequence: TGTGTCAGCAGCTGGGGGACAGGGGCATGGACTGAAGCTTTCTTT. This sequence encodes CVSSWGTGAWTEAFF. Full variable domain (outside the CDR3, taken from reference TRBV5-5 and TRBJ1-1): DAGVTQSPTHLIKTRGQQVTLRCSPISGHKSVSWYQQVLGQGPQFIFQYYEKEERGRGNFPDRFSARQFPNYSSELNVNALLLGDSALYLCVSSWGTGAWTEAFFGQGTRLTVV.

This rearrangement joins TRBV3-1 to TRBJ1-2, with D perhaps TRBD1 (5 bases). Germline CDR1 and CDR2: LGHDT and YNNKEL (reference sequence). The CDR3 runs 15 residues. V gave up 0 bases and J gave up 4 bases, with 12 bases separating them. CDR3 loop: CASSQDLKQGYGYTF. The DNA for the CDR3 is TGTGCCAGCAGCCAAGATTTAAAGCAGGGCTATGGCTACACCTTC.